This T cell receptor (beta chain) was sequenced for a study of tissue T cells after allogeneic stem cell transplantation. Regarding the study as a whole: Motif-based clustering found tissue-specific repertoire signatures shared across patients, though few clones were shared. This small cohort was clinically heterogeneous, and sampling depth was a limitation. TCR repertoires tracked anatomic similarity, regardless of disease or transplant status. Some tissue clones might be persisting host cells; their alloreactivity or antigen specificity was not determined.

Sequencing was performed with immunoSEQ multiplex PCR; in TCRdb, only in-frame clones are kept and a portion is missing. The profile shows about 48,000 clones, about three quarters of them singletons. Concerning this clone itself: Antigen specificity is unknown. The genes are named according to mouse. The CDR3 goes on 1 residue after the read ends, and that part is filled in from the germline J gene.

CDR3 length: 13 amino acids. The germline gives CDR1 LGHNA, CDR2 YSYQKL. Trimming removed 7 bases from V and 4 bases from J; junction bases left unmatched: 1. The sequence was collected from a pool of C57BL/6 mice in good health. The sample was sorted cells pooled from one or two spleens. The J gene is TRBJ1-4, the V gene TRBV2; 9 nucleotides line up with TRBD1. The sequenced CDR3 bases are TGTGCCAGCACGGGACAGGGCAACGAAAGATTATTT. Residues: CASTGQGNERLF. The CDR3 as a whole reads CASTGQGNERLFF.